The rows below give T cell receptor beta chains drawn from one sample of a study of T-cell reconstitution after alpha-beta-depleted transplantation in children. MiXCR, applied by TCRdb to the PCR reads, yields one record per CDR3 protein. The sample has some 300,000 distinct CDR3 sequences, 6.5% to 9% seen once; the top ten hold approximately 9%. The sample in question was peripheral blood, obtained 360 days after TCRalphabeta/CD19-depleted stem cell transplant. These receptors were collected from a female patient aged 2-9 years who had a stem cell transplant for Fanconi anemia, so the T cells may come from the graft donor. The CDR3 runs from the conserved cysteine through the conserved F or W. D genes are given only for firm matches. A row's size may be missing; if present it is once, few, many or a size class.

v_call,j_call,d_call,clone_size,cdr3_aa,cdr3_nt
TRBV5-1,TRBJ1-2,.,many,CASGEAYGYTF,TGCGCCAGCGGGGAAGCTTATGGCTACACCTTC
TRBV6-5,TRBJ2-3,.,.,CASSYRKSSIPDTQYF,TGTGCCAGCAGTTACCGGAAGTCTAGCATACCAGATACGCAGTATTTT
TRBV9,TRBJ2-7,.,many,CASGPQGTSYEQYF,TGTGCCAGCGGCCCTCAAGGGACATCCTACGAGCAGTACTTC
TRBV4-2,TRBJ2-1,.,.,CASSQVGDQPYNEQFF,TGTGCCAGCAGCCAAGTTGGGGACCAGCCCTACAATGAGCAGTTCTTC
TRBV5-1,TRBJ2-7,TRBD2,many,CASSLGTSGFEQYF,TGCGCCAGCAGCTTGGGGACTAGCGGCTTTGAGCAGTACTTC
TRBV15,TRBJ1-5,.,few,CATSREPNGHQPQHF,TGTGCCACCAGCAGAGAACCCAACGGGCATCAGCCCCAGCATTTT
TRBV6-5,TRBJ2-5,.,.,CASAGGEETQYF,TGTGCCAGTGCGGGTGGGGAAGAGACCCAGTACTTC
TRBV20-1,TRBJ2-7,.,.,CSARPKLTWGFSYEQYF,TGCAGTGCTAGACCAAAACTTACATGGGGTTTTAGTTACGAGCAGTACTTC
TRBV18,TRBJ2-1,TRBD2,many,CASSPTTGGRTYNEQFF,TGTGCCAGCTCACCGACAACGGGGGGGCGCACCTACAATGAGCAGTTCTTC
TRBV6-1,TRBJ2-5,TRBD1,.,CASNYDRVGETQYF,TGTGCCAGCAACTACGACAGGGTTGGGGAGACCCAGTACTTC
TRBV13,TRBJ2-3,.,few,CASSSYSTDTQYF,TGTGCCAGCAGCTCCTACTCCACAGATACGCAGTATTTT
TRBV25-1,TRBJ2-7,TRBD1,few,CASSEPGTGYEQYF,TGTGCCAGCAGTGAACCTGGGACAGGGTACGAGCAGTACTTC
TRBV7-3,TRBJ1-1,.,.,CVSSPWVGSPEAFF,TGTGTCAGCAGCCCCTGGGTAGGGTCCCCTGAAGCTTTCTTT
TRBV2,TRBJ2-5,TRBD2,many,CASSEVTGGHQETQYF,TGTGCCAGCAGTGAAGTAACGGGAGGCCACCAAGAGACCCAGTACTTC
TRBV28,TRBJ2-5,.,.,CASSLNGQEPQYF,TGTGCCAGCAGTTTGAATGGTCAAGAGCCCCAGTACTTC
TRBV20-1,TRBJ2-5,.,many,CSAPVSLRGQYF,TGCAGTGCTCCCGTGTCGCTTCGGGGCCAGTACTTC
TRBV20-1,TRBJ1-5,.,few,CSARESGLDQPQHF,TGCAGTGCTAGAGAGTCGGGACTCGATCAGCCCCAGCATTTT
TRBV6-4,TRBJ2-3,TRBD2,few,CATSTERGDTQYF,TGTGCCACTTCGACTGAGCGGGGGGATACGCAGTATTTT
TRBV29-1,TRBJ1-1,.,many,CSVKLMAGPNTEAFF,TGCAGCGTTAAGTTAATGGCGGGGCCGAACACTGAAGCTTTCTTT
TRBV20-1,TRBJ1-1,.,.,CSASRVYDTEAFF,TGCAGTGCTAGCAGGGTTTACGACACTGAAGCTTTCTTT
TRBV9,TRBJ2-1,.,few,CASSPNQDEQFF,TGTGCCAGCAGCCCAAACCAGGATGAGCAGTTCTTC
TRBV10-3,TRBJ2-1,.,many,CAISLSSPRSNEQFF,TGTGCCATCAGCCTATCAAGCCCCCGGTCCAATGAGCAGTTCTTC
TRBV29-1,TRBJ2-5,.,many,CSVEEWDPQGPQYF,TGCAGCGTTGAAGAATGGGACCCGCAAGGGCCCCAGTACTTC
TRBV24-1,TRBJ2-3,TRBD2,.,CATSAGGRGFTDTQYF,TGTGCCACCAGTGCAGGCGGGAGGGGTTTCACAGATACGCAGTATTTT